Below are 11 T cell receptor beta chains sequenced from a single sample in a study of cytomegalovirus exposure and HLA in healthy donors. The PCR was carried out with 60 Vbeta primers and 13 Jbeta primers. Data came from immunoSEQ multiplex PCR; TCRdb stores just in-frame clones and leaves some out. The profile shows roughly 120,000 clones, approximately 80% of them singletons. Sequencing was carried out using PBMCs. The receptors were sampled from a human donor in good health.

CDR3 DNA: TGTGCCAGCAGAAGAGGGTTAGGCTATGGCTACACCTTC. Translated: CASRRGLGYGYTF. This rearrangement joins TRBV7-6 to TRBJ1-2; D not resolved. The CDR3 sequence is 13 residues long. The germline V gene has CDR1 SGHVS and CDR2 FNYEAQ. The V gene lost 6 bases and the J gene lost 4 bases, with 12 bases spanning the gap.

This sequence joins TRBV6-5 and TRBJ2-5, with D perhaps TRBD1 (5 bases). This CDR3 contains 14 residues. Germline lookup yields CDR1 MNHEY and CDR2 SVGAGI. Trimming shortened V by 3 bases and J by 7 bases, and 15 bases separated the two germline ends. Here the CDR3 reads CASSYQGGVGTQYF. CDR3 bases: TGTGCCAGCAGTTATCAGGGTGGGGTAGGGACCCAGTACTTC.

The chain combines TRBV5-1 with TRBJ1-1; D is unresolved. The CDR3 is 13 residues long. Trimming took 4 bases from V and 4 from J, leaving 11 bases between them. The V gene's germline CDR1 is SGHRS and CDR2 YFSETQ. The DNA for the CDR3 is TGCGCCAGCAGCCCCACATGGAGCACTGAAGCTTTCTTT. Amino acids: CASSPTWSTEAFF.

This clone was seen only once. This chain connects TRBV7-9 to TRBJ2-7; D gene unclear. CDR3 size: 14 residues. Germline CDR1 reads SEHNR; CDR2 reads FQNEAQ (reference sequence). The germline V and J ends were trimmed by 1 base and 5 bases, with 12 bases remaining between them. In DNA form, the CDR3 reads TGTGCCAGCAGCTTAGTGAGAAATTCGGACGAGCAGTACTTC. Its translation: CASSLVRNSDEQYF.

The V gene is TRBV7-6, the J gene TRBJ2-2; D not certain. Per germline, CDR1 SGHVS and CDR2 FNYEAQ. The CDR3 has 17 amino acids. With 5 bases removed from V and 0 bases from J, the gap between germline ends came to 16 bases. CDR3 nucleotides: TGTGCCAGCAGCCCCTTTAGGAGCCGAGCGAACACCGGGGAGCTGTTTTTT. Translating gives CASSPFRSRANTGELFF.

The chain uses TRBV5-1 and TRBJ2-3; 9 bases match TRBD1. The CDR3 contains 14 residues. Germline V gene lookup returns CDR1 SGHRS and CDR2 YFSETQ. V was clipped by 4 bases and J by 5 bases; unmatched bases: 5. This chain's CDR3 is CASSPGQGIDTQYF. CDR3 DNA: TGCGCCAGCAGCCCGGGACAGGGAATAGATACGCAGTATTTT.

The chain combines TRBV9 with TRBJ1-1; no clear D gene. The germline gives CDR1 SGDLS, CDR2 YYNGEE. V was trimmed by 3 bases and J by 0 bases, leaving 12 bases between them. CDR3 length: 15 residues. The CDR3 protein is CASSAQVGVNTEAFF. As DNA, the CDR3 is TGTGCCAGCAGCGCCCAAGTAGGAGTGAACACTGAAGCTTTCTTT.

The chain recombines TRBV7-8 with TRBJ2-2, with 8 positions matching TRBD2. V was pared by 5 bases and J by 5 bases, with 7 bases of the junction left unmatched. The germline V gene encodes CDR1 SGHVS and CDR2 FQNEAQ. This CDR3 spans 15 amino acids. The chain's CDR3 is CASSPRVAGTGELFF. The CDR3 nucleotides are TGTGCCAGCAGCCCCCGGGTAGCGGGAACCGGGGAGCTGTTTTTT.

V and J are TRBV5-6 and TRBJ2-1; weak D call: TRBD2 (6 bases). Between the trimmed V and J ends, which lost 4 bases and 3 bases, there was a span of 14 bases. The CDR3 has 15 amino acids. The germline V gene encodes CDR1 SGHDT and CDR2 YYEEEE. The CDR3 nucleotides read TGTGCCAGCAGCCCAGGAGGGCGAAGCTACAATGAGCAGTTCTTC. As protein: CASSPGGRSYNEQFF.

The V and J genes are TRBV11-2 and TRBJ1-2; TRBD1 aligns across 8 bases. This CDR3 contains 16 residues. V dropped 0 bases and J dropped 5; count of bases not matched to a gene: 8. Germline V CDR1 and CDR2: SGHAT, FQNNGV. CDR3 loop: CASSLELGRGPYGYTF. CDR3 nucleotide sequence: TGTGCCAGCAGCTTAGAACTGGGCAGGGGGCCGTATGGCTACACCTTC.

The chain links TRBV7-6 to TRBJ1-5, with a tentative D call TRBD1 (6 bases). The CDR3 contains 16 residues. Between the trimmed V and J ends, which lost 5 bases and 0 bases, there was a span of 14 bases. CDR1 and CDR2 from the germline V gene are SGHVS and FNYEAQ. As DNA, the CDR3 is TGTGCCAGCAGCCTGGGTGCAGGGGATAGCAATCAGCCCCAGCATTTT. Translating it yields CASSLGAGDSNQPQHF.